These 2 T cell receptor beta chains originate from one sample sequenced in a study of blood T cell repertoires in COVID-19 (TCRdb year 2020). To prepare the library, the immunoSEQ multiplex PCR assay was applied. The source is immuneACCESS, and TCRdb retained only in-frame sequences with V and J called. Part of the clones is not carried over; for the studies checked, unresolved V genes explain less than half of this, and the remainder is unexplained. This sample is represented by some 120,000 clones; 75% to 95% of them were singletons. About 1.9% of the sample belongs to the ten largest clones. Sample: peripheral blood. The receptors here all came from a human donor with active COVID-19. The donor label of this sample is uncertain.

The chain couples TRBV19 to TRBJ1-1, with TRBD1 identical over 8 bases. The V gene end was trimmed by 5 bases and the J gene end by 1 base; junction bases not matched to a gene: 9. The CDR3 totals 16 residues. Per the germline V gene, CDR1 is LNHDA and CDR2 is SQIVND (reference sequence). CDR3 in DNA: TGTGCCAGTAGTCCAAAAGACAGGGGCCCGAACACTGAAGCTTTCTTT. Amino acid sequence: CASSPKDRGPNTEAFF.

The genes are TRBV2 and TRBJ1-2, with TRBD1 identical over 9 bases. The germline CDR1 and CDR2 sequences are SNHLY and FYNNEI. The trim removed 4 bases at V and 7 bases at J, leaving 10 bases unmatched. The CDR3 runs 15 residues. CDR3: CASSAINDRGGGYTF. The DNA for the CDR3 is TGTGCCAGCAGTGCGATTAACGACAGGGGGGGTGGCTACACCTTC.